The 32 T cell receptor beta chains reported below all come from one sample, sequenced in a study of molecular identifiers for immune sequencing clone quantification. TCRdb re-called the PCR reads with MiXCR, one entry per CDR3 protein. The table records some 100,000 distinct CDR3 sequences, over 15% of them present only once. Material for sequencing was naive CD8+ T cells from blood, with Jurkat cell RNA spiked in. This sample's subset: FACS-sorted CD8+CD4-CCR7+CD45RA+ naive T cells. All receptors derive from a human donor in good health. Some libraries in this study had Jurkat cell RNA spiked in.

Concerning this clonotype: A much more abundant neighbour one base away suggests this may be a read error. V and J are TRBV12-3 or TRBV12-4 and TRBJ1-5, with a weak D call TRBD1 (6 bases). This CDR3 comprises 15 residues. With 6 bases removed from V and 12 bases from J, the gap between germline ends came to 24 bases. The CDR3 nucleotides are TGTGCCAGCAGCAGCGCCGGACAGCCGGGACGGGTCCAGCATTTT. Its protein is CASSSAGQPGRVQHF.

As for this clonotype: A much larger clonotype is one base distant, so this may be a read error. V is TRBV19 and J is TRBJ2-3, with 7 bases that match TRBD2. The CDR3 runs to 14 residues. The germline CDR1 and CDR2 sequences are LNHDA and SQIVND (reference sequence). CDR3 bases: TGTGCCCGTAGTACGTTGGGAGGGACAGATACGCAGTATTTT. This encodes CARSTLGGTDTQYF.

Remarks on this clonotype: This may stem from a read error, because a much larger clone lies one nucleotide away. The conserved final phenylalanine or tryptophan is absent from the CDR3, which likely points to a read error. CDR3 in DNA: TGTGCCTCCCGAGCAGCGGGAACCTACGAGCAGTACCTC. Its protein product is CASRAAGTYEQYL. This chain uses TRBV19 with TRBJ2-7, with 7 bases that match TRBD2. CDR3 length: 13 amino acids. Germline loops: CDR1 LNHDA, CDR2 SQIVND (reference sequence). After removal of 11 bases from V and 2 bases from J, the junction contained 9 bases not matched to a gene.

This clonotype was seen at least ten times. V and J are TRBV7-9 and TRBJ2-3, with 10 bases aligning to TRBD2. Germline CDR1 and CDR2: SEHNR and FQNEAQ (reference sequence). J gave up 4 bases and V 4 bases, and 20 bases lay outside the gene matches. This CDR3 spans 20 amino acids. CDR3 sequence reads: CASSSRIRAGGLDIPDTQYF. The CDR3 nucleotides are TGTGCCAGCAGCTCCCGTATCCGAGCGGGGGGGCTCGATATCCCAGATACGCAGTATTTT.

The chain links TRBV11-2 to TRBJ1-1, with D maybe TRBD1 (6 bases). V shed 0 bases and J shed 4 bases, with 9 bases lying between them. The length of the CDR3 is 14 residues. The germline V gene has CDR1 SGHAT and CDR2 FQNNGV. The CDR3 DNA sequence: TGTGCCAGCAGCTTAGACGGGGGCGGCACTGAAGCTTTCTTT. Residues: CASSLDGGGTEAFF.

The chain has TRBV11-2 and TRBJ1-2; D possibly corresponds to TRBD1 (5 bases). The CDR3 has 16 amino acids. The V gene's germline CDR1 is SGHAT and CDR2 FQNNGV. V was cut by 3 bases and J by 0 bases, with 14 bases left in between. CDR3 nucleotide sequence: TGTGCCAGCAGCTTTTTCGCGGACAATCCTAACTATGGCTACACCTTC. The encoded protein is CASSFFADNPNYGYTF.

This clonotype appeared a few times. A much larger clone is a single base away; this may be a read error. The genes are TRBV28 and TRBJ1-2; maybe TRBD1 (6 bases). The CDR3 covers 13 residues. Looked up from germline, CDR1 is MDHEN and CDR2 is SYDVKM. The germline V and J ends were trimmed by 3 bases and 6 bases, with 11 bases remaining between them. CDR3 sequence (DNA): TGTGCCAGCAGTTTGCGTGCAGGGGATGGCTACACCTTC. Its protein product is CASSLRAGDGYTF.

A remark on this clonotype: A read error is possible here, since a much larger clone lies one base away. The CDR3 DNA follows: TGTGCCAGCAGTTCGCCGGGACAAGGATACACAGATACGCAGTATTTT. It codes for CASSSPGQGYTDTQYF. The rearrangement links TRBV6-2 or TRBV6-3 to TRBJ2-3; D might be TRBD1 (6 bases). V was cut by 4 bases and J by 2 bases, with 16 bases left in between. Germline CDR1 is MNHEY and CDR2 is SVGEGT. The length of the CDR3 is 16 residues.

J is TRBJ2-1 and V is TRBV25-1; D unclear. The CDR3 runs 12 residues. Trimming removed 4 bases at V and 5 bases at J, with 6 bases between. CDR1 and CDR2 from the germline V gene are MGHDK and SYGVNS. The CDR3 DNA reads as TGTGCCAGCAGTGGGGGTAACAATGAGCAGTTCTTC. Translated: CASSGGNNEQFF.

In regard to this clonotype: It may be a read error: a sequence one base away is much more abundant. The DNA for the CDR3 is TGCGCCAGCAGCCAAGATGTTACTCTTCACAATGAGCAGTTCTTC. This sequence encodes CASSQDVTLHNEQFF. The chain recombines TRBV4-3 with TRBJ2-1, with no clear D. The V gene lost 0 bases and the J gene lost 5 bases, with 11 bases spanning the gap. Germline lookup yields CDR1 LGHNA and CDR2 YSLEER. The CDR3 runs to 15 residues.

The table lists this clonotype with a count of one. Being one base from a much bigger clone, this may be a read error. The CDR3 here is CASSLFSGGDEQSF. The CDR3 bases are TGTGCCAGCAGTTTATTTTCCGGGGGCGATGAGCAGTCCTTC. V usage is TRBV27 and J usage is TRBJ2-1; D could derive from TRBD1 or TRBD2 (6 bases each). Germline V lookup: CDR1 MNHEY, CDR2 SMNVEV (reference sequence). There are 14 residues in the CDR3.

This clonotype was detected many times. This chain links TRBV28 with TRBJ2-7; TRBD1 matches at 11 bases. The germline CDR1 and CDR2 sequences are MDHEN and SYDVKM. This CDR3 is built from 15 residues. V was clipped by 8 bases and J by 2 bases; unmatched bases: 8. CDR3 protein: CASRPRTGGAYEQYF. CDR3 DNA sequence: TGTGCCAGCCGCCCAAGGACAGGGGGCGCCTACGAGCAGTACTTC.

The V and J genes are TRBV27 and TRBJ2-7, with D tentatively TRBD2 (6 bases). CDR3 length: 15 residues. The V gene's germline CDR1 is MNHEY and CDR2 SMNVEV (reference sequence). V gave up 6 bases and J gave up 4 bases, with 19 bases separating them. The DNA for the CDR3 is TGTGCCAGCAGCCCTGCGGGTAGCGGAGCTTACGAGCAGTACTTC. It yields the protein CASSPAGSGAYEQYF.

This clonotype was observed many times. The gene calls are TRBV28 and TRBJ1-1, with 7 nucleotides matching TRBD1. Germline loops: CDR1 MDHEN, CDR2 SYDVKM. The CDR3 sequence is 16 residues long. J was trimmed by 4 bases and V by 4 bases; bases with no gene match: 12. DNA of the CDR3: TGTGCCAGCAGTTCAGACAGGGTCTCGGTGAGCACTGAAGCTTTCTTT. It is translated as CASSSDRVSVSTEAFF.

In the case of this clonotype: Just one base apart from a much larger clone, this may be a read error. This chain uses TRBV20-1 with TRBJ1-3, with TRBD1 identical over 8 bases. The CDR3 covers 13 residues. CDR1 and CDR2 from the germline V gene are DFQATT and SNEGSKA (reference sequence). The CDR3 DNA reads TGCAGTGCTTCAGAGACAGGGGAAAACACCATACATTTT. It is translated as CSASETGENTIHF.

Note on this clonotype: This may be a read error: a much more frequent sequence differs by one nucleotide. The chain couples TRBV11-2 to TRBJ2-7; possibly TRBD1 or TRBD2 for D (5 bases each). V was cut by 3 bases and J by 12 bases, with 15 bases left in between. Germline CDR1 reads SGHAT; CDR2 reads FQNNGV. The CDR3 is made up of 12 amino acids. In DNA, the CDR3 is TGTGCCAGCAGCTTTGGGGGTCCTGAGACGTACTTC. Residues: CASSFGGPETYF.

This clonotype was observed many times. The J gene is TRBJ1-5, the V gene TRBV19; D perhaps matches TRBD1 (5 bases). The germline V gene encodes CDR1 LNHDA and CDR2 SQIVND (reference sequence). The V and J ends lost 8 bases and 6 bases respectively, with 14 bases between them. CDR3 length: 13 amino acids. The CDR3 DNA sequence: TGTGCCAGTCAATGGGGGGGGGGTCAGCCCCAGCATTTT. It is translated as CASQWGGGQPQHF.

This clonotype was recorded at least ten times. The chain recombines TRBV3-1 with TRBJ2-7; a possible D gene is TRBD2 (5 bases). Germline V gives CDR1 LGHDT, CDR2 YNNKEL (reference sequence). This CDR3 is built from 13 residues. Trimming stripped 5 bases from V and 3 bases from J, with 11 bases between. CDR3 loop: CASSWRTGYEQYF. DNA of the CDR3: TGTGCCAGCAGCTGGAGGACGGGCTACGAGCAGTACTTC.

This clonotype was found many times. The gene calls are TRBV2 and TRBJ2-7, with a possible D match to TRBD1 (6 bases). Trimming took 4 bases from V and 2 from J, leaving 12 bases between them. The CDR3 totals 14 residues. Germline lookup yields CDR1 SNHLY and CDR2 FYNNEI. The DNA of the CDR3 is TGTGCCAGCAGTGGTTTCGACAGGACCTACGAGCAGTACTTC. This encodes CASSGFDRTYEQYF.

This clonotype has a count of ten or more. The chain carries TRBV6-5 and TRBJ1-1; D is perhaps TRBD1 (5 bases). V shed 7 bases and J shed 0 bases, with 12 bases lying between them. Germline CDR1 and CDR2: MNHEY and SVGAGI. This CDR3 spans 14 amino acids. The CDR3 is CASTHGGVNTEAFF. The CDR3 bases are TGTGCCAGCACCCACGGGGGGGTGAACACTGAAGCTTTCTTT.

This clonotype was counted many times. The gene calls are TRBV4-3 and TRBJ2-7; perhaps TRBD2 as D (5 bases). Germline V gene lookup returns CDR1 LGHNA and CDR2 YSLEER. Trimming removed 3 bases at V and 3 bases at J, with 15 bases between. The CDR3 loop spans 15 amino acids. This chain's CDR3 is CASSQGADGYYEQYF. DNA for the CDR3: TGCGCCAGCAGCCAGGGAGCGGATGGATACTACGAGCAGTACTTC.

This clonotype occurred many times. This chain's CDR3 is CASSHNKATGRENEQYF. CDR3 nucleotides: TGTGCCAGCAGCCACAACAAGGCGACCGGGAGAGAAAACGAGCAGTACTTC. The chain joins TRBV7-9 to TRBJ2-7; TRBD2 might be the D (6 bases). The CDR3 runs 17 residues. In germline, CDR1 is SEHNR, CDR2 FQNEAQ (reference sequence). V was trimmed by 5 bases and J by 5 bases, leaving 25 bases between them. Together with reference TRBV7-9 and TRBJ2-7, the CDR3 gives the full variable domain: DTGVSQNPRHKITKRGQNVTFRCDPISEHNRLYWYRQTLGQGPEFLTYFQNEAQLEKSRLLSDRFSAERPKGSFSTLEIQRTEQGDSAMYLCASSHNKATGRENEQYFGPGTRLTVT.

This chain joins TRBV6-2 or TRBV6-3 and TRBJ2-3; D unclear. The ends were cut back, 8 bases at V and 5 bases at J, with 11 bases in the middle. The CDR3 consists of 12 residues. CDR1 and CDR2 (germline): MNHEY, SVGEGT. CDR3 loop: CASGRTGDTQYF. As DNA, the CDR3 is TGTGCCAGCGGACGGACGGGAGATACGCAGTATTTT.

This clonotype was seen just once. The gene calls are TRBV28 and TRBJ2-7; no definite D call. Germline CDR1 and CDR2: MDHEN and SYDVKM. CDR3 size: 13 residues. The V end was cut by 2 bases, the J end by 7 bases, with 12 bases between. The CDR3 coding sequence is TGTGCCAGCAGTTTAATGCCGAGAAGGGAGCAGTACTTC. This sequence encodes CASSLMPRREQYF.

V is TRBV15 and J is TRBJ2-1; 8 bases fit TRBD2. The CDR3 consists of 16 residues. J gave up 2 bases and V 4 bases, and 7 bases lay outside the gene matches. The germline CDR1 and CDR2 sequences are LNHNV and YYDKDF (reference sequence). The CDR3 protein is CATSTRSGGAYNEQFF. The CDR3 nucleotides are TGTGCCACCAGCACTCGTTCGGGGGGGGCCTACAATGAGCAGTTCTTC.

This clonotype was found many times. J is TRBJ1-1 and V is TRBV7-9; no reliable D call. The V and J ends lost 5 bases and 5 bases respectively, with 18 bases between them. Per the germline V gene, CDR1 is SEHNR and CDR2 is FQNEAQ (reference sequence). This CDR3 contains 15 residues. In DNA, the CDR3 is TGTGCCAGCAGCATCCAACAAGGCTCACGGACTGAAGCTTTCTTT. It translates to CASSIQQGSRTEAFF.

This clonotype was observed a few times. This CDR3 reads CASSIGTFGGMNTEAFF. CDR3 nucleotide sequence: TGTGCCAGTAGTATCGGAACTTTTGGAGGGATGAACACTGAAGCTTTCTTT. V is TRBV19 and J is TRBJ1-1, with D unclear. V was cut by 3 bases and J by 0 bases, with 17 bases left in between. The CDR3 extends over 17 amino acids. Germline V lookup: CDR1 LNHDA, CDR2 SQIVND (reference sequence). The variable domain in full, completed from reference TRBV19 and TRBJ1-1, reads DGGITQSPKYLFRKEGQNVTLSCEQNLNHDAMYWYRQDPGQGLRLIYYSQIVNDFQKGDIAEGYSVSREKKESFPLTVTSAQKNPTAFYLCASSIGTFGGMNTEAFFGQGTRLTVV.

Comment on this clonotype: This could be a read error, since a much larger clone is one nucleotide away. The chain couples TRBV20-1 to TRBJ2-1; D not certain. This CDR3 is 14 amino acids long. From germline, CDR1 is DFQATT and CDR2 SNEGSKA (reference sequence). Trimming pared 7 bases from V and 8 bases from J, leaving 21 bases between. As DNA, the CDR3 is TGCAGTGTCCTAGACACTGGGTTTTGGGATGAGCAGTTCTTC. Its protein is CSVLDTGFWDEQFF.

This clonotype was observed many times. CDR3 in DNA: TGCGCCAGCAGCCAAGAGTCACTAGCGGAAGAGACCCAGTACTTC. This encodes CASSQESLAEETQYF. The V and J genes are TRBV4-3 and TRBJ2-5, with 8 bases fitting TRBD2. V shed 0 bases and J 3 bases; nucleotides not matched to a gene: 3. CDR1 and CDR2 (germline): LGHNA, YSLEER. The CDR3 has 15 amino acids.

Remarks on this clonotype: A much larger clone differs from this one at a single base, so this may be a read error. The genes are TRBV14 and TRBJ2-2; 10 bases agree with TRBD2. Germline values: CDR1 SGHDN, CDR2 FVKESK. CDR3 size: 16 residues. The CDR3 DNA follows: TGTGTCAGCAGCCAATCAAGTCAGCGGGAGGGCGGGGAGCTGTTTTTT. This sequence encodes CVSSQSSQREGGELFF.

Many counts were recorded for this clonotype. The J gene is TRBJ1-1, the V gene TRBV4-1; weak D call: TRBD1 (6 bases). CDR1 MGHRA and CDR2 YSYEKL come from the germline V gene. The CDR3 consists of 15 residues. The V and J ends lost 0 bases and 1 base respectively, with 9 bases between them. This CDR3 reads CASSQDQGRNTEAFF. The CDR3 nucleotides read TGCGCCAGCAGCCAAGATCAGGGGAGGAACACTGAAGCTTTCTTT.

This clonotype was counted many times. This chain links TRBV20-1 with TRBJ2-1; D tentatively reads TRBD1 or TRBD2 (6 bases each). Trimming pared 6 bases from V and 7 bases from J, leaving 22 bases between. Germline CDR1 is DFQATT and CDR2 is SNEGSKA (reference sequence). This CDR3 is built from 15 residues. In DNA form, the CDR3 reads TGCAGTGCCCCCCGGGGGTGGGGGGCCGGGAATGAGCAGTTCTTC. Translating gives CSAPRGWGAGNEQFF.